A few counts support the clone carrying this T cell receptor beta chain. The antigen remains undetermined. Between the trimmed V and J ends, which lost 2 bases and 11 bases, there was a span of 21 bases. The CDR3 length is 15 residues. Total RNA amounts of at least 6 micrograms were extracted per sample. Sample-barcoded 5' priming and a J-beta primer mix drove a second PCR of roughly 6 to 12 cycles. Through a template-switch adaptor with 12 random nucleotides, each cDNA molecule received a tag. A single record per CDR3 protein comes from TCRdb applying MiXCR to the 5' RACE reads. This table has around 710,000 distinct CDR3 sequences, roughly 44% appearing once. This sample is part of a study of blood T cells in healthy people across ages. The study's findings and limits: Unsorted PBMC material precluded a definitive naive versus antigen-experienced comparison. Shifts in expanded clonotypes may have been confounded by donor CMV status, which was unknown.

Sequencing was carried out using blood. The V and J genes are TRBV12-3 or TRBV12-4 and TRBJ1-1; D unresolved. The source is an older woman in good health. CDR3 nucleotide sequence: TGTGCCAGCAGTTTAAGAGCCGGGAACCCATGGGCGGCTTTCTTT. Translation: CASSLRAGNPWAAFF.